This T cell receptor beta chain stems from a study of blood T cell repertoires in COVID-19. At the level of the study: Acute and convalescent COVID-19 specimens originated in the United States, Italy and Spain.

This CDR3 is 14 amino acids long. The germline gives CDR1 MNHNS, CDR2 SASEGT. V was clipped by 2 bases and J by 7 bases, with 12 bases between them. In the original processing: Amplification from reference gene primers served as the basis for estimated nucleated cell counts. TCRdb's copy holds only in-frame clones and misses some; the assay was immunoSEQ multiplex PCR. V and J calls and clone size come straight from that table; D and trimming were deduced from the DNA. Altogether over 150,000 clones are present, about 86% being singletons, with the ten largest covering 25% to 30%. The sample consisted of peripheral blood. This receptor was obtained from a woman aged 60-75 years with acute or convalescent COVID-19. This chain uses TRBV6-1 with TRBJ1-5, with D perhaps matching TRBD1 (6 bases). The CDR3 region has the DNA TGTGCCAGCAGTGAACAGGGGTTAGGGCAGCCCCAGCATTTT. It encodes CASSEQGLGQPQHF.